Below, 22 T cell receptor beta chains from the same sample are listed, as sequenced in a study of T cells in Graves' hyperthyroidism and ophthalmopathy. From RNA transcripts, TCR beta CDR3 regions were amplified. A set of HTBI primers served as the primers for a first-round RT-PCR of the TCR CDR3. MiXCR, run by TCRdb on the multiplex PCR reads, gives a single entry per CDR3 protein. The profile shows 600,000 or so distinct CDR3 sequences, approximately 15% of them singletons. The sample consisted of blood. The receptor set was obtained from a woman younger than 30 with Graves' ophthalmopathy.

Ten or more counts support this clonotype. The chain has TRBV20-1 and TRBJ1-1; D might be TRBD1 (6 bases). The ends were cut back, 1 base at V and 4 bases at J, with 13 bases in the middle. The CDR3 sequence is 14 residues long. The germline CDR1 and CDR2 sequences are DFQATT and SNEGSKA (reference sequence). Written as DNA, the CDR3 is TGCAGTGCTAGAGTCGGAGGGGGAGGCACTGAAGCTTTCTTT. Translating gives CSARVGGGGTEAFF.

CDR3 in DNA: TGTGCCAGCAGTTTCGATAGATGGGACTACGAGCAGTACTTC. Protein product: CASSFDRWDYEQYF. The chain carries TRBV28 and TRBJ2-7; no clear D. The CDR3 contains 14 residues. The V gene's germline CDR1 is MDHEN and CDR2 SYDVKM. The germline V and J ends were trimmed by 3 bases and 3 bases, with 12 bases remaining between them.

At least ten counts were recorded for this clonotype. The chain links TRBV30 to TRBJ1-2, with TRBD1 matching 9 bases. CDR3 size: 14 residues. V trimming: 5 bases; J trimming: 2 bases; junction bases outside the gene matches: 6. Germline CDR1 GTSNPN, CDR2 SVGIG (reference sequence). CDR3 loop: CAWAEGTGNYGYTF. As DNA, the CDR3 is TGTGCCTGGGCGGAGGGGACAGGGAACTATGGCTACACCTTC.

This clonotype was seen at least ten times. This chain connects TRBV28 to TRBJ2-7, with D maybe TRBD2 (6 bases). V shed 4 bases and J shed 3 bases, with 13 bases lying between them. The germline gives CDR1 MDHEN, CDR2 SYDVKM. The CDR3 has 14 residues. CDR3: CASSSGTDIYEQYF. The DNA of the CDR3 is TGTGCCAGCAGTTCCGGGACTGACATCTACGAGCAGTACTTC.

The sample holds many counts of this clonotype. The CDR3 protein is CASSPSRGTTGELFF. The CDR3 bases are TGTGCCAGCAGCCCATCCAGGGGCACCACCGGGGAGCTGTTTTTT. The J gene is TRBJ2-2, the V gene TRBV9; D might be TRBD1 (6 bases). Trimming took 4 bases from V and 4 from J, leaving 14 bases between them. Per the germline V gene, CDR1 is SGDLS and CDR2 is YYNGEE. The CDR3 covers 15 residues.

This clonotype was seen repeatedly, ten times or more. The chain has TRBV11-2 and TRBJ1-1; D remains ambiguous. The V gene's germline CDR1 is SGHAT and CDR2 FQNNGV. Trimming stripped 5 bases from V and 1 base from J, with 20 bases between. The CDR3 extends over 17 amino acids. CDR3 amino acids: CASSIALMFDKNTEAFF. The CDR3, as DNA: TGTGCCAGCAGCATAGCCCTCATGTTCGACAAGAACACTGAAGCTTTCTTT.

In this sample, this clonotype turned up many times. This rearrangement joins TRBV12-5 to TRBJ1-2; TRBD1 agrees at 7 bases. The CDR3 spans 14 residues. Germline V CDR1 and CDR2: LGHNT, FRNRAP. The V segment lost 1 base and the J segment 5 bases; nucleotides outside the gene matches: 4. The CDR3 reads CASGLERGRYGYTF. The CDR3, as DNA: TGTGCTAGTGGTTTGGAGAGGGGGCGTTATGGCTACACCTTC.

This clonotype was picked up many times. This rearrangement joins TRBV30 to TRBJ2-2, with unresolved D. The CDR3 runs to 13 residues. Deletions cut 2 bases from V and 6 bases from J, with 10 bases between. From germline, CDR1 is GTSNPN and CDR2 SVGIG (reference sequence). The CDR3 nucleotides read TGTGCCTGGAGTTCTCTAGTTGCCGGGGAGCTGTTTTTT. It specifies CAWSSLVAGELFF.

This clonotype came up a few times. This chain connects TRBV9 to TRBJ2-5; no clear D. With 0 bases removed from V and 5 bases from J, the gap between germline ends came to 11 bases. This CDR3 is built from 14 residues. Germline values: CDR1 SGDLS, CDR2 YYNGEE. The CDR3 spells CASSVAAIAETQYF. Written as DNA, the CDR3 is TGTGCCAGCAGCGTAGCGGCCATTGCGGAGACCCAGTACTTC.

This chain links TRBV15 with TRBJ2-1, with TRBD1 matching over 11 bases. CDR1 and CDR2 from the germline V gene are LNHNV and YYDKDF (reference sequence). V was pared by 4 bases and J by 8 bases, with 7 bases of the junction left unmatched. The CDR3 is 15 amino acids. The CDR3 reads CATSKGQGASDEQFF. The DNA for the CDR3 is TGTGCCACCAGCAAAGGACAGGGGGCGAGTGATGAGCAGTTCTTC.

This clonotype was seen at least ten times. This chain connects TRBV7-2 to TRBJ1-1; D is possibly TRBD1 (5 bases). Germline V CDR1 and CDR2: SGHTA, FQGNSA. The CDR3 runs to 17 residues. The V end lost 5 bases, the J end lost 4 bases, and 23 bases lay between the germline ends. The CDR3: CASSHPLRGARSTEAFF. Here the CDR3 DNA reads TGTGCCAGCAGCCACCCTCTAAGAGGGGCGAGGTCCACTGAAGCTTTCTTT.

This clonotype was found many times. V usage is TRBV28 and J usage is TRBJ2-1; 8 nucleotides agree with TRBD1. Germline CDR1 is MDHEN and CDR2 is SYDVKM. This CDR3 comprises 14 residues. Trimming cost V 3 bases and J 8 bases; bases outside gene matches: 6. The CDR3 sequence: CASSFKDRVYEQFF. The CDR3 region has the DNA TGTGCCAGCAGTTTCAAGGACAGGGTGTATGAGCAGTTCTTC. The full variable domain, in which reference TRBV28 and TRBJ2-1 provide the parts outside the CDR3, is DVKVTQSSRYLVKRTGEKVFLECVQDMDHENMFWYRQDPGLGLRLIYFSYDVKMKEKGDIPEGYSVSREKKERFSLILESASTNQTSMYLCASSFKDRVYEQFFGPGTRLTVL.

This clonotype was seen at least ten times. The V and J genes are TRBV20-1 and TRBJ2-5, with D possibly TRBD2 on 6 matching bases. This CDR3 contains 11 residues. Germline loops: CDR1 DFQATT, CDR2 SNEGSKA (reference sequence). CDR3 residues: CRDLRQETQYF. The CDR3 nucleotides are TGCCGGGACTTACGTCAAGAGACCCAGTACTTC.

CDR3 protein: CASSAHRSSYNSPLHF. In DNA, the CDR3 is TGTGCCAGCAGCGCCCACAGGAGCTCCTATAATTCACCCCTCCACTTT. The chain couples TRBV7-9 to TRBJ1-6; maybe TRBD1 (5 bases). The CDR3 length is 16 residues. V lost 5 bases, J lost 0 bases, and 11 bases lay in between. Germline CDR1 and CDR2: SEHNR and FQNEAQ (reference sequence). The full variable domain, in which reference TRBV7-9 and TRBJ1-6 provide the parts outside the CDR3, is DTGVSQNPRHKITKRGQNVTFRCDPISEHNRLYWYRQTLGQGPEFLTYFQNEAQLEKSRLLSDRFSAERPKGSFSTLEIQRTEQGDSAMYLCASSAHRSSYNSPLHFGNGTRLTVT.

V is TRBV9 and J is TRBJ2-5, with 11 bases lining up with TRBD2. This CDR3 has 15 residues. With V trimmed by 3 bases and J by 2 bases, 3 bases remained unmatched. CDR1 SGDLS and CDR2 YYNGEE come from the germline V gene. Here the CDR3 reads CASSAGLAEQETQYF. In DNA form, the CDR3 reads TGTGCCAGCAGCGCGGGACTAGCGGAACAAGAGACCCAGTACTTC.

This clonotype was seen many times. This chain uses TRBV12-3 or TRBV12-4 with TRBJ2-3, with D possibly matching TRBD2 (5 bases). The CDR3 extends over 17 amino acids. V lost 4 bases, J lost 1 base, and 18 bases lay in between. The CDR3 DNA follows: TGTGCCAGCAGTTACAGCCCCGCCTGGGGAGGCACAGATACGCAGTATTTT. This encodes CASSYSPAWGGTDTQYF.

This clonotype was picked up many times. The genes are TRBV28 and TRBJ2-3, with D unresolved. V was cut by 4 bases and J by 5 bases, with 7 bases left in between. Germline V gene data show CDR1 as MDHEN and CDR2 as SYDVKM. The CDR3 runs 12 residues. For the CDR3, the DNA is TGTGCCAGCAGTTCCCGAATAGATACGCAGTATTTT. It is translated as CASSSRIDTQYF.

This clonotype has more than one count but fewer than ten. This chain joins TRBV20-1 and TRBJ2-5, with a tentative D call TRBD2 (5 bases). The CDR3 runs to 15 residues. Trimming stripped 0 bases from V and 3 bases from J, with 14 bases between. Per germline, CDR1 DFQATT and CDR2 SNEGSKA (reference sequence). CDR3 sequence (DNA): TGCAGTGCTAGAGATCAGGCAACTAGTGAAGAGACCCAGTACTTC. Translating gives CSARDQATSEETQYF.

This chain uses TRBV11-3 with TRBJ2-1; 14 nucleotides agree with TRBD2. The CDR3 length is 15 residues. Trimming took 4 bases from V and 10 from J; bases not matched to a gene: 6. Germline CDR1 is SGHNT and CDR2 is YENEEA. The CDR3 reads CASSWGLAGEGEQFF. In DNA form, the CDR3 reads TGTGCCAGCAGCTGGGGACTAGCGGGAGAAGGAGAGCAGTTCTTC.

Note on this clonotype: This may be a read error: a much more frequent sequence differs by one nucleotide. The chain combines TRBV5-5 with TRBJ2-5, with TRBD2 matching over 7 bases. Germline CDR1 reads SGHKS; CDR2 reads YYEKEE (reference sequence). This CDR3 spans 13 amino acids. CDR3 DNA sequence: TGTGCCAGCAAACTGGGGGGGGTAGAGACCCAGTGCTTC. This sequence encodes CASKLGGVETQCF.

This clonotype was observed at least ten times. The genes are TRBV28 and TRBJ2-5; D is unresolved. The CDR3 sequence is 14 residues long. The germline V and J ends were trimmed by 2 bases and 7 bases, with 14 bases remaining between them. Germline loops: CDR1 MDHEN, CDR2 SYDVKM. The CDR3 sequence is CASSLERPSGTQYF. The CDR3 DNA reads TGTGCCAGCAGTTTAGAACGGCCGTCAGGGACCCAGTACTTC.

This clonotype was seen repeatedly, ten times or more. V and J are TRBV9 and TRBJ2-7; 15 bases match TRBD2. CDR1 SGDLS and CDR2 YYNGEE come from the germline V gene. The J segment lost 0 bases and the V segment lost 3 bases, leaving 10 bases of the junction unmatched. The CDR3 contains 19 residues. CDR3 residues: CASSATAGTSGRHSYEQYF. The CDR3 DNA reads as TGTGCCAGCAGCGCGACGGCCGGGACTAGCGGGAGGCACTCCTACGAGCAGTACTTC. The variable domain in full, completed from reference TRBV9 and TRBJ2-7, reads DSGVTQTPKHLITATGQRVTLRCSPRSGDLSVYWYQQSLDQGLQFLIQYYNGEERAKGNILERFSAQQFPDLHSELNLSSLELGDSALYFCASSATAGTSGRHSYEQYFGPGTRLTVT.